In its sample, the clone carrying this TCR beta chain was seen many times. What it binds is unknown. TCRdb analysed the reads with MiXCR anew, one entry per CDR3 protein. In the table there are 300,000 to 400,000 distinct CDR3 sequences, about 27% of which are singletons. Trimming cost V 1 base and J 2 bases; bases outside gene matches: 4. The CDR3 has 18 residues. Germline V gene data show CDR1 as MGHRA and CDR2 as YSYEKL. The sample belongs to a study of T cell repertoires in cytomegalovirus infection. Study background: It was the public TCR beta signatures that indicated both CMV infection and matching HLA type.

The source was cultured PBMCs, collected from culture after CMV antigen stimulation. This chain connects TRBV4-1 to TRBJ2-6, with TRBD1 matching over 11 bases. The source is a human donor in good health (CMV status not recorded). Some clones in this sample may be carry-over from other donors' samples. As DNA, the CDR3 is TGCGCCAGCAGCCAAGGAGGACAGGGGGCGCCTGGGGCCAACGTCCTGACTTTC. Residues: CASSQGGQGAPGANVLTF.